Listed below are T cell receptor beta chains from one sample, sequenced in a study of cytomegalovirus exposure and HLA in healthy donors. Clones were read by immunoSEQ multiplex PCR, and TCRdb kept only the in-frame ones, dropping some. The table records roughly 150,000 clones, 80% to 85% of them present only once. The sequenced material came from PBMCs. Receptors were obtained from a male donor in good health and CMV-seropositive. The CDR3 runs from the conserved cysteine through the conserved F or W. The D gene is left open where the match is weak. Clone size appears in some rows only: once, few, many, or a class for an expanded clone.

size	V	D	J	CDR3	DNA
NA	TRBV27	TRBD2	TRBJ2-1	CASSLGVLAGGPYNEQFF	TGTGCCAGCAGTTTAGGGGTCCTAGCGGGAGGGCCCTACAATGAGCAGTTCTTC
NA	TRBV7-9	NA	TRBJ1-6	CASRQAHNSPLHF	TGTGCCAGCAGACAGGCTCATAATTCACCCCTCCACTTT
few	TRBV11-2	NA	TRBJ2-7	CASSLTAGTIYEQYF	TGTGCCAGCAGCCTGACGGCAGGAACCATCTACGAGCAGTACTTC
once	TRBV7-2	TRBD1	TRBJ1-5	CASSFYRTGVNQPQHF	TGTGCCAGCAGCTTTTATCGGACAGGGGTAAATCAGCCCCAGCATTTT
NA	TRBV7-9	TRBD1	TRBJ1-2	CASSMGQLYGYTF	TGTGCCAGCAGCATGGGACAGCTCTATGGCTACACCTTC
few	TRBV7-2	TRBD2	TRBJ2-7	CASSFGTSSYEQYF	TGTGCCAGCAGCTTCGGGACTAGCTCCTACGAGCAGTACTTC
NA	TRBV27	TRBD1	TRBJ1-1	CASSPRQGTRTEAFF	TGTGCCAGCAGTCCCCGACAGGGTACGCGGACTGAAGCTTTCTTT
NA	TRBV6-1	TRBD2	TRBJ2-1	CASSDDGSGGPYYNEQFF	TGTGCCAGCAGTGATGATGGTAGCGGGGGTCCTTACTACAATGAGCAGTTCTTC
NA	TRBV30	TRBD1	TRBJ1-2	CAWRLQGFPGYTF	TGTGCCTGGAGATTACAGGGGTTCCCTGGCTACACCTTC
NA	TRBV30	TRBD2	TRBJ2-5	CAWSYLGGGEETQYF	TGTGCCTGGAGCTATTTAGGCGGGGGGGAAGAGACCCAGTACTTC
once	TRBV9	NA	TRBJ1-5	CASSVEEGYNQPQHF	TGTGCCAGCAGCGTAGAAGAGGGATACAATCAGCCCCAGCATTTT
NA	TRBV27	NA	TRBJ1-4	CASSLSRASNEKLFF	TGTGCCAGCAGTTTAAGCAGGGCCTCTAATGAAAAACTGTTTTTT
NA	TRBV27	TRBD1	TRBJ1-5	CASSLWQGTDQPQHF	TGTGCCAGCAGTTTATGGCAGGGGACAGATCAGCCCCAGCATTTT
NA	TRBV7-2	NA	TRBJ2-5	CASSFRTGAGETQYF	TGTGCCAGCAGCTTCAGAACAGGGGCGGGGGAGACCCAGTACTTC
NA	TRBV27	TRBD1	TRBJ1-1	CASSPYDRGNTEAFF	TGTGCCAGCAGTCCCTATGACAGGGGGAACACTGAAGCTTTCTTT
NA	TRBV10-1	TRBD2	TRBJ2-5	CASSGGLSGGGQETQYF	TGCGCCAGCAGTGGTGGGCTTAGCGGGGGGGGGCAGGAGACCCAGTACTTC
NA	TRBV9	NA	TRBJ1-3	CASSVGGDTIYF	TGTGCCAGCAGCGTAGGCGGTGACACCATATATTTT
NA	TRBV7-9	TRBD1	TRBJ2-4	CASSFLGTGGKNSQYF	TGTGCCAGCAGCTTTTTAGGGACAGGAGGAAAAAACAGTCAGTACTTC
NA	TRBV6-1	NA	TRBJ1-1	CASSRDRATEAFF	TGTGCCAGCAGTCGAGACAGAGCGACTGAAGCTTTCTTT
once	TRBV30	NA	TRBJ1-2	CAWSVGVGGYTF	TGTGCCTGGAGTGTAGGGGTGGGGGGCTACACCTTC
few	TRBV6-5	NA	TRBJ2-2	CASSQTNGELFF	TGTGCCAGCAGTCAAACTAACGGGGAGCTGTTTTTT
NA	TRBV6-1	TRBD1	TRBJ1-1	CASIFGTGNTEAFF	TGTGCCAGCATTTTCGGGACAGGTAACACTGAAGCTTTCTTT
NA	TRBV6-4	NA	TRBJ2-3	CASSVEGASIQTQYF	TGTGCCAGCAGTGTTGAGGGAGCCTCCATACAGACGCAGTATTTT
NA	TRBV7-8	NA	TRBJ1-2	CASSLASSYGYTF	TGTGCCAGCAGCTTAGCGTCGTCCTATGGCTACACCTTC
NA	TRBV6-5	NA	TRBJ1-1	CASSYSMGRGRTEAFF	TGTGCCAGCAGTTACTCGATGGGGAGGGGACGAACTGAAGCTTTCTTT
NA	TRBV7-6	NA	TRBJ1-5	CASSLDEGPQHF	TGTGCCAGCAGCTTAGATGAGGGGCCCCAGCATTTT
NA	TRBV15	NA	TRBJ2-1	CATSRTARGRGASDEQFF	TGTGCCACCAGCCGAACGGCAAGGGGGCGGGGGGCGAGTGATGAGCAGTTCTTC
NA	TRBV11-2	NA	TRBJ2-1	CASSLELLAYNEQFF	TGTGCCAGCAGCTTAGAGTTACTAGCCTACAATGAGCAGTTCTTC
NA	TRBV20-1	NA	TRBJ1-2	CSARVDYGYTF	TGCAGTGCTAGAGTCGACTATGGCTACACCTTC
NA	TRBV6-5	NA	TRBJ1-2	CASRRFRAVNYGYTF	TGTGCCAGCAGGCGCTTCAGGGCGGTTAACTATGGCTACACCTTC
NA	TRBV27	NA	TRBJ2-6	CASSGLGTGANVLTF	TGTGCCAGCAGTGGACTTGGAACTGGGGCCAACGTCCTGACTTTC
NA	TRBV2	TRBD2	TRBJ2-7	CASIGPGLAGGRYEQYF	TGTGCCAGCATCGGGCCGGGACTAGCGGGGGGAAGGTACGAGCAGTACTTC
NA	TRBV7-2	TRBD1	TRBJ2-2	CASSRSNRQGNTGELFF	TGTGCCAGCAGCCGATCGAATAGACAGGGGAACACCGGGGAGCTGTTTTTT
NA	TRBV6-5	TRBD1	TRBJ2-7	CASSYATGGRVYEQYF	TGTGCCAGCAGTTACGCCACAGGGGGGCGAGTCTACGAGCAGTACTTC
NA	TRBV7-6	NA	TRBJ1-3	CASSTQGRGGNTIYF	TGTGCCAGCAGCACACAGGGTAGAGGTGGAAACACCATATATTTT
NA	TRBV11-2	NA	TRBJ2-4	CASSPPRDRNSQYF	TGTGCCAGCAGCCCACCTCGCGACAGAAACAGTCAGTACTTC
NA	TRBV28	TRBD1	TRBJ1-1	CASIRGGQTSAEAFF	TGTGCCAGCATCCGTGGGGGACAGACGAGCGCTGAAGCTTTCTTT
NA	TRBV18	TRBD2	TRBJ2-2	CASSTPGLAGGGRELFF	TGTGCCAGCTCAACCCCGGGACTAGCAGGAGGAGGAAGGGAGCTGTTTTTT
NA	TRBV7-2	TRBD2	TRBJ2-5	CASSPGLAGASETQYF	TGTGCCAGCAGCCCGGGACTAGCGGGGGCATCAGAGACCCAGTACTTC
NA	TRBV27	NA	TRBJ2-6	CASSFSYSGANGLTF	TGTGCCAGCAGTTTCAGCTACTCTGGGGCCAACGGCCTGACTTTC
NA	TRBV5-4	NA	TRBJ2-7	CASSSQRSSYEQYF	TGTGCCAGCAGTTCCCAAAGGAGCTCCTACGAGCAGTACTTC
NA	TRBV5-1	NA	TRBJ2-7	CASSSRVGEQYF	TGCGCCAGCAGCTCCCGGGTCGGCGAGCAGTACTTC
NA	TRBV19	NA	TRBJ2-7	CASSYSGTQLSYEQYF	TGTGCCAGCTCTTATTCCGGGACACAGCTCTCCTACGAGCAGTACTTC
NA	TRBV5-1	NA	TRBJ1-2	CASSQVGKTSGYTF	TGCGCCAGCAGCCAGGTAGGCAAAACCTCCGGCTACACCTTC
NA	TRBV6-1	TRBD1	TRBJ2-5	CASSSGQGWETQYF	TGTGCCAGCAGTTCTGGACAGGGATGGGAGACCCAGTACTTC
NA	TRBV30	NA	TRBJ2-7	CAWSVGGVSYEQYF	TGTGCCTGGAGTGTAGGGGGGGTATCGTACGAGCAGTACTTC
NA	TRBV6-5	NA	TRBJ1-6	CASSTHSNSPLHF	TGTGCCAGCAGCACCCACAGCAATTCACCCCTCCACTTT
once	TRBV6-6	TRBD2	TRBJ2-7	CASSYSTSGSYEQYF	TGTGCCAGCAGTTACTCGACTAGCGGCTCCTACGAGCAGTACTTC
NA	TRBV7-2	TRBD1	TRBJ1-4	CASSPDRGFVDKLFF	TGTGCCAGCAGCCCCGACAGGGGATTCGTCGACAAACTGTTTTTT
NA	TRBV5-8	NA	TRBJ1-5	CASSLGTSGQPQHF	TGTGCCAGCAGCTTGGGCACGTCGGGTCAGCCCCAGCATTTT
NA	TRBV27	TRBD1	TRBJ1-2	CASSSPGPGQGREGYTF	TGTGCCAGCAGTTCCCCGGGTCCGGGACAGGGGCGCGAGGGCTACACCTTC